This TCR beta chain was recorded in a study of lymphopenia after photon versus proton radiotherapy. Study findings and constraints: Post-nadir diversity loss with photons came from oligoclonal expansion, particularly CD8+ Temra cells. A bigger post-nadir fall in TCR diversity correlated inversely with survival time in deceased patients. Photon-treated patients lost naive T cells and TCR diversity; proton-treated stayed stable.

Comment on this clone: Its antigen is undetermined.

Libraries were prepared by immunoSEQ multiplex PCR; TCRdb keeps only in-frame clonotypes and omits some of them. The sample shows some 40,000 clones, 92% of them seen only once. This CDR3 has 15 residues. Germline V CDR1 and CDR2: MNHNY, SVGAGI (reference sequence). Trimming cost V 6 bases and J 3 bases; bases outside gene matches: 10. The material sequenced was peripheral blood, taken from a patient treated with photon-based radiotherapy. The receptor was derived from a man between 60 and 70 years old with cholangiocarcinoma. This chain connects TRBV6-6 to TRBJ2-7; 8 positions agree with TRBD2. In DNA form, the CDR3 reads TGTGCCAGCAGGCGGACCGGGGGGGAAAACTACGAGCAGTACTTC. This codes for CASRRTGGENYEQYF.